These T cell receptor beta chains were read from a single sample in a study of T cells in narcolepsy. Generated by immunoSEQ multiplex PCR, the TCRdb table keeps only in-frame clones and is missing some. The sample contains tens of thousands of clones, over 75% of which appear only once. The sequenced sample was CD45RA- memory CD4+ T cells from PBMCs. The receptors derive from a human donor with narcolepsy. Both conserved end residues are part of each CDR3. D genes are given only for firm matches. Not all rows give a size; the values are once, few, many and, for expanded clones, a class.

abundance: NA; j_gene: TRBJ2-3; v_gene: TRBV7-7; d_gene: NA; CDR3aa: CASSLGGTDTQYF; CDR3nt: TGTGCTAGCAGCTTAGGCGGCACAGATACGCAGTATTTT
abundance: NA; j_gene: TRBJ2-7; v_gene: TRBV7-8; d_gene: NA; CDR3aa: CASSLARGEQYF; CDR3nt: TGTGCCAGCAGCTTAGCGAGAGGCGAGCAGTACTTC
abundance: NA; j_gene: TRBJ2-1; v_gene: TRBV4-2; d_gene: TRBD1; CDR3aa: CASSQAKGQGWNEQFF; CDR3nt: TGTGCCAGCAGCCAAGCAAAGGGACAGGGGTGGAATGAGCAGTTCTTC
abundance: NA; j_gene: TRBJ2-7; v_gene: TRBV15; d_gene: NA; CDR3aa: CATSRTGDGLEQYF; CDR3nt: TGTGCCACCAGCAGGACCGGGGACGGCTTAGAGCAGTACTTC
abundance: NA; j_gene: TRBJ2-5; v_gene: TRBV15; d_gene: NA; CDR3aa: CATSRAGSGETQYF; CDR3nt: TGTGCCACCAGCAGAGCGGGGTCCGGAGAGACCCAGTACTTC
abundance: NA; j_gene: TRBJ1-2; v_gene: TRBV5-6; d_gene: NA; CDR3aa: CASSLEGNYGYTF; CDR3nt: TGTGCCAGCAGCTTGGAGGGTAACTATGGCTACACCTTC
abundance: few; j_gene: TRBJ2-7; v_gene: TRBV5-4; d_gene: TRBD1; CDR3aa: CASSMDRGYEQYF; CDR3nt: TGTGCCAGCAGCATGGACAGGGGATACGAGCAGTACTTC
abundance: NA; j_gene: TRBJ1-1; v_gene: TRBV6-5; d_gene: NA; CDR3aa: CASSPVGTKNTEAFF; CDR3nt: TGTGCCAGCAGCCCAGTCGGGACGAAGAACACTGAAGCTTTCTTT
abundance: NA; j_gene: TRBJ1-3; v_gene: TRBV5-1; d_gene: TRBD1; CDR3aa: CASSLGTGLPGNTIYF; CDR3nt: TGCGCCAGCAGCTTGGGGACAGGGCTACCGGGAAACACCATATATTTT
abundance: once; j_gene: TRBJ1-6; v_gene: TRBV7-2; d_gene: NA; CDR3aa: CATERGALSSPLHF; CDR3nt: TGTGCCACCGAAAGGGGGGCGCTTTCTTCACCCCTCCACTTT
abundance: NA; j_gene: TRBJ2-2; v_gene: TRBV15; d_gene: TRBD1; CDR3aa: CATSRFRTGAIGELFF; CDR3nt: TGTGCCACCAGCAGATTCAGGACAGGGGCTATCGGGGAGCTGTTTTTT
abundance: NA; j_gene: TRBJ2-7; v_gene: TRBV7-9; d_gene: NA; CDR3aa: CASSLLRSRAYEQYF; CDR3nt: TGTGCCAGCAGCTTATTGCGGTCAAGAGCCTACGAGCAGTACTTC
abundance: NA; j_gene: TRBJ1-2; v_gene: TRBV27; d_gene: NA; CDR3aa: CASSLGGRIDGYTF; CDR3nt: TGTGCCAGCAGTTTAGGGGGCCGCATTGATGGCTACACCTTC
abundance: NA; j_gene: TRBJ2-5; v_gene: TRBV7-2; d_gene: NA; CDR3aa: CASGRTGETQYF; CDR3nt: TGTGCCAGCGGACGAACGGGGGAGACCCAGTACTTC
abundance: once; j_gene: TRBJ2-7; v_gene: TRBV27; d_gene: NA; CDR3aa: CASSPRAVLGYNEQYF; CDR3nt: TGTGCCAGCAGTCCTAGGGCTGTTCTCGGATACAACGAGCAGTACTTC
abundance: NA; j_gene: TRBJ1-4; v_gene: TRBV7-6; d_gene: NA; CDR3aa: CASPVGVGTNEKLFF; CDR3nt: TGTGCCAGCCCTGTAGGGGTAGGAACTAATGAAAAACTGTTTTTT
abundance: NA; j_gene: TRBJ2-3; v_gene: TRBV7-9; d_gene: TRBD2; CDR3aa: CASSSTSGGSDTQYF; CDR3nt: TGTGCCAGCAGCTCGACTAGCGGGGGTTCAGATACGCAGTATTTT
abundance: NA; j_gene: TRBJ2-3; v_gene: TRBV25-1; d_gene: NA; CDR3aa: CASTADRGFDTDTQYF; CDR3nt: TGTGCCAGCACTGCTGACCGAGGATTTGACACAGATACGCAGTATTTT
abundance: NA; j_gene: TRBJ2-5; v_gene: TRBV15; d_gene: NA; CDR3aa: CATSREGEGFETQYF; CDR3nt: TGTGCCACCAGCAGAGAGGGAGAGGGTTTCGAGACCCAGTACTTC
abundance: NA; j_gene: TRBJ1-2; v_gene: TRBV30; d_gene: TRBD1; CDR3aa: CAWREQGVGYGYTF; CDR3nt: TGTGCCTGGAGGGAACAGGGGGTGGGCTATGGCTACACCTTC
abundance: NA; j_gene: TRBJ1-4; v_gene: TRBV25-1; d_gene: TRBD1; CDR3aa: CASSDKTGALKDEKLFF; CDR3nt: TGTGCCAGCAGTGACAAGACAGGGGCCCTTAAGGATGAAAAACTGTTTTTT
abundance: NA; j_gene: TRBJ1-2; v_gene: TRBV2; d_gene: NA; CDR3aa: CASTANYGYTF; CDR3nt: TGTGCCAGCACAGCTAACTATGGCTACACCTTC
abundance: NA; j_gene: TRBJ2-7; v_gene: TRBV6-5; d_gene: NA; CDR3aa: CASSYSSQGFSYEQYF; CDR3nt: TGTGCCAGCAGTTACTCGTCGCAGGGCTTTTCCTACGAGCAGTACTTC
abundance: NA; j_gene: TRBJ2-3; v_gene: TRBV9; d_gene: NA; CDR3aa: CASSNLPRDTQYF; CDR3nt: TGTGCCAGCAGCAATCTACCGAGAGATACGCAGTATTTT
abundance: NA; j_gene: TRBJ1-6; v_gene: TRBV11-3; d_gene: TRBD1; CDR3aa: CASSLVEGAGSPLHF; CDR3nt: TGTGCCAGCAGCTTAGTTGAGGGGGCAGGTTCACCCCTCCACTTT
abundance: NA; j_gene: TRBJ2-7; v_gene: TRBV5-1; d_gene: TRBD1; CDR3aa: CASSLGQGAAYEQYF; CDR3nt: TGCGCCAGCAGCTTGGGACAGGGGGCGGCCTACGAGCAGTACTTC
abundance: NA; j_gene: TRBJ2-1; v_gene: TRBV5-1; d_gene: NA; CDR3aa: CASSFNYEQFF; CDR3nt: TGCGCCAGCAGCTTTAACTATGAGCAGTTCTTC
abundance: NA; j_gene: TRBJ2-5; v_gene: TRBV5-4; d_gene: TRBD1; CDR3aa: CASSLDTGGDQYF; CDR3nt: TGTGCCAGCAGCTTGGATACAGGGGGCGACCAGTACTTC
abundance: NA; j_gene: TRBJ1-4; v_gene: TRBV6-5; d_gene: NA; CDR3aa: CASRKSGATNEKLFF; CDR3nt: TGTGCCAGCAGGAAATCAGGAGCAACTAATGAAAAACTGTTTTTT
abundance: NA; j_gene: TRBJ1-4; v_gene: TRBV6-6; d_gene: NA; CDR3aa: CASRLSGTNEKLFF; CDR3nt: TGTGCCAGCAGGTTGTCGGGAACTAATGAAAAACTGTTTTTT
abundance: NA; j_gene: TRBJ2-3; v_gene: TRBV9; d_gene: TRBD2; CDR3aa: CASSVDPSGGADTQYF; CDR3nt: TGTGCCAGCAGCGTAGATCCCAGCGGGGGGGCAGATACGCAGTATTTT
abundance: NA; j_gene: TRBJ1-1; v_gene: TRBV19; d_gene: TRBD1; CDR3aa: CASSIEFGTGRTEAFF; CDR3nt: TGTGCCAGTAGTATCGAATTCGGGACAGGGCGAACTGAAGCTTTCTTT
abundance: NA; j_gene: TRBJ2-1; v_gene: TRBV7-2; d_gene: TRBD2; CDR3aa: CASSLARGGYNEQFF; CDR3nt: TGTGCCAGCAGCTTAGCGCGGGGGGGCTACAATGAGCAGTTCTTC
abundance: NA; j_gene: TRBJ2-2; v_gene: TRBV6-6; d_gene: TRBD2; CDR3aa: CASRSTSGGAGELFF; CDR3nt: TGTGCCAGCAGGAGTACTAGCGGGGGGGCCGGGGAGCTGTTTTTT
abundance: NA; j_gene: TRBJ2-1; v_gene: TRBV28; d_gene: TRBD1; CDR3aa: CASSSFTGTGTYEQFF; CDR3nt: TGTGCCAGCAGTTCTTTCACCGGGACAGGAACCTATGAGCAGTTCTTC
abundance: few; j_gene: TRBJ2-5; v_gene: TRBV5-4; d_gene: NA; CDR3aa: CASSPSGAGAETQYF; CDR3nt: TGTGCCAGCAGCCCGTCAGGGGCGGGGGCAGAGACCCAGTACTTC
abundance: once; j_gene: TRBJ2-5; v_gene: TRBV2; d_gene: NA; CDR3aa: CASSDRLAGGTQYF; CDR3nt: TGTGCCAGCAGTGATAGGCTAGCTGGCGGGACCCAGTACTTC
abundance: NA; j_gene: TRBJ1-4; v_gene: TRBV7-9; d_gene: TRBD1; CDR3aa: CASSLATGINEKLFF; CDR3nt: TGTGCCAGCAGCTTAGCGACAGGGATAAATGAAAAACTGTTTTTT
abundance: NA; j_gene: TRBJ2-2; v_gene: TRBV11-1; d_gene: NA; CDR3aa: CASSRARADTGELFF; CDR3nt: TGTGCCAGCAGTCGAGCCAGGGCGGACACCGGGGAGCTGTTTTTT
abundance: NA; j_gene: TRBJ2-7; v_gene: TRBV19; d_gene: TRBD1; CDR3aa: CASSSSRGQGYEQYF; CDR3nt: TGTGCCAGTAGTAGTTCTCGGGGACAGGGCTACGAGCAGTACTTC
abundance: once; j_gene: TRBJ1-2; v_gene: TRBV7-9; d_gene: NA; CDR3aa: CASNLGIGYGYTF; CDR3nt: TGTGCCAGCAATTTAGGGATAGGCTATGGCTACACCTTC
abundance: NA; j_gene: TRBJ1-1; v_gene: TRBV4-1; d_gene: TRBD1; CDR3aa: CASSQPPRSRDRAMDMNTEAFF; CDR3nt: TGCGCCAGCAGCCAACCCCCCCGATCCCGGGACAGGGCAATGGACATGAACACTGAAGCTTTCTTT
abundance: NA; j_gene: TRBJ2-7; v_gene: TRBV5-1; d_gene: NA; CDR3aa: CASSETDYEQYF; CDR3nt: TGCGCCAGCAGCGAGACAGACTACGAGCAGTACTTC